The T cell receptor beta chain under discussion was sequenced for a study of T cell repertoires in cytomegalovirus infection. Study-level information: Used in the study were CMV epitopes, some recently identified and HLA-C-restricted, others well-studied and HLA-B-restricted. It can be stated that public TCR beta signatures indicated CMV infection as well as a matching HLA type. Study outcomes and limitations: Ex vivo, HLA-C-restricted CMV-specific TCR beta clonotypes prevailed over the rest of the response.

As to this clonotype: Its target is unknown.

CDR1 and CDR2 from the germline V gene are MNHNS and SASEGT. The CDR3 runs 23 residues. Trimming cost V 2 bases and J 0 bases; bases outside gene matches: 25. TCRdb analysed the reads with MiXCR anew, one entry per CDR3 protein. The sample carries 830,000 or so distinct CDR3 sequences, about 30% recorded once. Sequences were derived from cultured CD8+ T cells from PBMCs, sampled from culture after CMV antigen stimulation. The clonotype was recovered from a human donor in good health (CMV status not recorded). Some clones in this sample may be carry-over from other donors' samples. The chain combines TRBV6-1 with TRBJ1-5; 7 bases fit TRBD1. This CDR3 reads CASSEPGQGVPVPYSNSNQPQHF. The CDR3 nucleotides are TGTGCCAGCAGTGAACCAGGGCAGGGGGTGCCCGTGCCGTACTCAAATAGCAATCAGCCCCAGCATTTT.